Included here is one T cell receptor (beta chain) sequence, with context. Its specificity is unknown. The record originates from a study of T cell clones after liver transplantation. Findings and caveats of the study: In most of the 8 subjects, circulating graft-donor-reactive CD4 TCRbeta sequences fell significantly after transplant.

Measured with immunoSEQ multiplex PCR; TCRdb has only the in-frame clones, and not every one. The data show roughly 97,000 clones, around 83% seen once. J lost 5 bases, V lost 4 bases, and 7 bases had no gene match. Germline assignment: CDR1 MDHEN and CDR2 SYDVKM. The CDR3 runs 15 residues. This clonotype was sampled from a human donor who received a liver transplant. This chain joins TRBV28 and TRBJ2-3, with TRBD2 matching over 9 bases. This material consisted of CD4+ T cells from blood, taken before liver transplant. CDR3: CASSWRGGRRDTQYF. CDR3 bases: TGTGCCAGCAGTTGGCGGGGGGGCCGTAGAGATACGCAGTATTTT. Full variable domain (missing parts from reference TRBV28 and TRBJ2-3): DVKVTQSSRYLVKRTGEKVFLECVQDMDHENMFWYRQDPGLGLRLIYFSYDVKMKEKGDIPEGYSVSREKKERFSLILESASTNQTSMYLCASSWRGGRRDTQYFGPGTRLTVL.